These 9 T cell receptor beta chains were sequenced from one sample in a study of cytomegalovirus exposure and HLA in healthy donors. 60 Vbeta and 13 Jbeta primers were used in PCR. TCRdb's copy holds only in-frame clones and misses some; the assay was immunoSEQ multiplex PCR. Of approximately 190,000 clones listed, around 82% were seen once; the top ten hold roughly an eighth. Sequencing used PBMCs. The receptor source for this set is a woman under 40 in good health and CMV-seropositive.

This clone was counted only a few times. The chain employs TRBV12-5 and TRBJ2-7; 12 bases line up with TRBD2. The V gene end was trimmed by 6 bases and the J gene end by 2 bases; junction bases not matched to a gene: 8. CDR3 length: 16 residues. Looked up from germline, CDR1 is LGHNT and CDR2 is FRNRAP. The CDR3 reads CASGDGTSGPAYEQYF. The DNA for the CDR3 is TGTGCTAGTGGAGACGGGACTAGCGGGCCCGCCTACGAGCAGTACTTC.

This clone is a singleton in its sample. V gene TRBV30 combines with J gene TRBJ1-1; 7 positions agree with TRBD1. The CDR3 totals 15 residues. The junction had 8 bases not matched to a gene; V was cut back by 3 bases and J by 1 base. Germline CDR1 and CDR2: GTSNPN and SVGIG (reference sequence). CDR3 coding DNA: TGTGCCTGGAGCGCTAGACAGGGACCGAACACTGAAGCTTTCTTT. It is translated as CAWSARQGPNTEAFF.

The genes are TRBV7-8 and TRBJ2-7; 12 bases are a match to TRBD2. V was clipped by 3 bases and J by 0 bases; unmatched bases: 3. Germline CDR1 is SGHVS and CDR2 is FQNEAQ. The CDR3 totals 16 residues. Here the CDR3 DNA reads TGTGCCAGCAGCTTCCCGACTAGCGGGGGCTCCTACGAGCAGTACTTC. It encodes CASSFPTSGGSYEQYF.

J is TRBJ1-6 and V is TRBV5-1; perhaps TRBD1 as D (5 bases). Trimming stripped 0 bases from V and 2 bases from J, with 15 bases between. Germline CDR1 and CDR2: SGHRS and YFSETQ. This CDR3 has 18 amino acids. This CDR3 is CASSLGQLMGTYNSPLHF. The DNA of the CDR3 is TGCGCCAGCAGCTTGGGACAGCTTATGGGGACCTATAATTCACCCCTCCACTTT.

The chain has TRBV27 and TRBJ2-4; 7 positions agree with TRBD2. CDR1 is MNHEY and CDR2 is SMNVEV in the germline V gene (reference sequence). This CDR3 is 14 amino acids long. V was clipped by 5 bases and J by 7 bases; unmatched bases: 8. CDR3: CASSPTSVINIQYF. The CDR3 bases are TGTGCCAGCAGTCCCACTAGCGTTATCAACATTCAGTACTTC.

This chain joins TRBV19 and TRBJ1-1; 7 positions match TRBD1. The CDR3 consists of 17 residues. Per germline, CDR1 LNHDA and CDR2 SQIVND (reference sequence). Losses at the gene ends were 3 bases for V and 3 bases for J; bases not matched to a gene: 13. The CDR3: CASSMRLLGRGDTEAFF. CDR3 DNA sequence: TGTGCCAGTAGTATGCGGCTTTTGGGCAGGGGGGACACTGAAGCTTTCTTT.

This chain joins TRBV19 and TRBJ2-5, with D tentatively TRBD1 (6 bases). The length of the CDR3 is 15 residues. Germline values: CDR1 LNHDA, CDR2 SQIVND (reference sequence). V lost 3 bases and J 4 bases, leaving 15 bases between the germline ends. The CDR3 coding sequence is TGTGCCAGTAGTATTGTGCAGGGGTTGGGAGAGACCCAGTACTTC. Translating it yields CASSIVQGLGETQYF. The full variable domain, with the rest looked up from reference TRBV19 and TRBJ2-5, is DGGITQSPKYLFRKEGQNVTLSCEQNLNHDAMYWYRQDPGQGLRLIYYSQIVNDFQKGDIAEGYSVSREKKESFPLTVTSAQKNPTAFYLCASSIVQGLGETQYFGPGTRLLVL.

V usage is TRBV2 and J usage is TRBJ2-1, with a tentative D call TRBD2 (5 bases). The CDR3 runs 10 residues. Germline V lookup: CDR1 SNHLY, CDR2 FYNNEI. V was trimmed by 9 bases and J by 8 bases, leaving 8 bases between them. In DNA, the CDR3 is TGTGCCAGTCAGAGGGATGAGCAGTTCTTC. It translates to CASQRDEQFF. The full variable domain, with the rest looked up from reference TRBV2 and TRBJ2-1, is EPEVTQTPSHQVTQMGQEVILRCVPISNHLYFYWYRQILGQKVEFLVSFYNNEISEKSEIFDDQFSVERPDGSNFTLKIRSTKLEDSAMYFCASQRDEQFFGPGTRLTVL.

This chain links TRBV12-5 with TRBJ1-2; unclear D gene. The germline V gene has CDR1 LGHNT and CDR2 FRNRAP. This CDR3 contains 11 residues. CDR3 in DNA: TGTGCCTCGGAGGCAAACTATGGCTACACCTTC. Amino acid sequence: CASEANYGYTF.